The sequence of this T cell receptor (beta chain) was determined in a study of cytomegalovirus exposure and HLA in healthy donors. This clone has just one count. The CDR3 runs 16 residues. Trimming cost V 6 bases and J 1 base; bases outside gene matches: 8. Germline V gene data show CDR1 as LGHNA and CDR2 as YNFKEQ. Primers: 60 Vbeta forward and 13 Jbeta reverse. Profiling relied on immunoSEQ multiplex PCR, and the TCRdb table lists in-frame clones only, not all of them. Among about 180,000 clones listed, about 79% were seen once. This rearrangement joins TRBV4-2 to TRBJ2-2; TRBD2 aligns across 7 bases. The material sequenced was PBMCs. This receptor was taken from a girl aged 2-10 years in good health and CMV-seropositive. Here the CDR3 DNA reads TGTGCCAGCAGGCCTGGAGGACTAGGGAACACCGGGGAGCTGTTTTTT. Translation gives CASRPGGLGNTGELFF.